This TCR beta chain was documented in a study of blood T cell repertoires in COVID-19. How the authors handled the data: Scientists estimated how many nucleated cells there were by amplifying reference gene primers. TCRdb's copy holds only in-frame clones and misses some; the assay was immunoSEQ multiplex PCR. V and J calls and clone size come straight from that table; D and trimming were deduced from the DNA. This repertoire shows about 320,000 clones, roughly 86% found once; its top ten account for approximately 9%. Germline V lookup: CDR1 LGHDT, CDR2 YNNKEL (reference sequence). The CDR3 consists of 15 residues. The ends were cut back, 0 bases at V and 4 bases at J, with 13 bases in the middle. This study enrolled people aged about 18 to 100 from about 26 US geographic areas.

Sequencing input: PBMCs or T cells enriched from blood (not recorded which). The origin of this receptor is a woman younger than 30 who had recovered from COVID-19. The genes are TRBV3-1 (or the pseudogene TRBV3-2) and TRBJ2-7; D possibly corresponds to TRBD1 (6 bases). The CDR3 DNA follows: TGTGCCAGCAGCCAAGATTGGGCCAGGGGATACGAGCAGTACTTC. This sequence encodes CASSQDWARGYEQYF.